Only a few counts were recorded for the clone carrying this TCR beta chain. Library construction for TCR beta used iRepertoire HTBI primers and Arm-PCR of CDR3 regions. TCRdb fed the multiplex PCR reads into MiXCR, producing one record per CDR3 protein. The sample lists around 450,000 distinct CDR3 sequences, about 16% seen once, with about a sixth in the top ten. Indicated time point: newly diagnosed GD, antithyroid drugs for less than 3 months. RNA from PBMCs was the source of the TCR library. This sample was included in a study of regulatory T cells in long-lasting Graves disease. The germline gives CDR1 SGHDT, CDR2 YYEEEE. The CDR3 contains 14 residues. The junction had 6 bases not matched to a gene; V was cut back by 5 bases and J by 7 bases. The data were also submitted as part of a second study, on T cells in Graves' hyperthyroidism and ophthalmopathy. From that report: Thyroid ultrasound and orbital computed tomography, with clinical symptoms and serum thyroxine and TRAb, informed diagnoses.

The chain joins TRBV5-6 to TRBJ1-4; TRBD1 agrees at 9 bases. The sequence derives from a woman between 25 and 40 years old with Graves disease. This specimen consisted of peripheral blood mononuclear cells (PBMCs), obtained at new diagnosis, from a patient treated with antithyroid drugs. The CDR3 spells CASSSGTGFEKLFF. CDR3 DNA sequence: TGTGCCAGCAGTTCCGGGACAGGGTTTGAAAAACTGTTTTTT.